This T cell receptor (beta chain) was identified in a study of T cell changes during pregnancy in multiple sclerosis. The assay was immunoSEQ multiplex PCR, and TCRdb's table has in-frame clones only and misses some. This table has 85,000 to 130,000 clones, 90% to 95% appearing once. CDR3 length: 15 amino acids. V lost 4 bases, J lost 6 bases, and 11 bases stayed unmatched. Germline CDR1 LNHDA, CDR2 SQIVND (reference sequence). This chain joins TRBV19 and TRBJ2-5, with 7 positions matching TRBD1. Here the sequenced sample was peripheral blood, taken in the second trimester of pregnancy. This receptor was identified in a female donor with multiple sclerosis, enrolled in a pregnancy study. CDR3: CASSTELDRSKTQYF. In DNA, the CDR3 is TGTGCCAGTAGTACGGAATTGGACAGGTCGAAGACCCAGTACTTC.